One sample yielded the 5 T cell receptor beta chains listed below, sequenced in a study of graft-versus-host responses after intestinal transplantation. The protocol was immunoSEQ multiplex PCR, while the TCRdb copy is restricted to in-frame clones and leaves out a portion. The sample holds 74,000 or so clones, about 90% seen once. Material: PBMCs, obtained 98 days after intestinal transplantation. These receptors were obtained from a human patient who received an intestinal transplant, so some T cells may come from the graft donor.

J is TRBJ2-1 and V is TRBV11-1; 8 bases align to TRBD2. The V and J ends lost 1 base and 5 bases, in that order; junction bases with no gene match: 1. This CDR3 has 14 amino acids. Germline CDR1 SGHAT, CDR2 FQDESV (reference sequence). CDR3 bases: TGTGCCAGCAGCTTAGAGCGGGGGAACAATGAGCAGTTCTTC. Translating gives CASSLERGNNEQFF. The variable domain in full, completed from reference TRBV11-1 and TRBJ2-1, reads EAEVAQSPRYKITEKSQAVAFWCDPISGHATLYWYRQILGQGPELLVQFQDESVVDDSQLPKDRFSAERLKGVDSTLKIQPAELGDSAMYLCASSLERGNNEQFFGPGTRLTVL.

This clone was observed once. CDR3 DNA: TGTGCCAGCAGCGGACTAGCGGGGGGCGGAAGTTACGTCCGGGAGCTGTTTTTT. This encodes CASSGLAGGGSYVRELFF. The chain couples TRBV9 to TRBJ2-2; 13 nucleotides agree with TRBD2. Trimming cost V 3 bases and J 9 bases; bases outside gene matches: 14. This CDR3 is built from 18 residues. Germline V CDR1 and CDR2: SGDLS, YYNGEE.

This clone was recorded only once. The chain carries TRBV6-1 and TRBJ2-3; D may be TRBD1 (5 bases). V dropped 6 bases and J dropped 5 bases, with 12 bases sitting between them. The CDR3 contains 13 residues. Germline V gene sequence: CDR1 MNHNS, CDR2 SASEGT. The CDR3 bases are TGTGCCAGCAGAGTAATAAGGGGAGATACGCAGTATTTT. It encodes CASRVIRGDTQYF.

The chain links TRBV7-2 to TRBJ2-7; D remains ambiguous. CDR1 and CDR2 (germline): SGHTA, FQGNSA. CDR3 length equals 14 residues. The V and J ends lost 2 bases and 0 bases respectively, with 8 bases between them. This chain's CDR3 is CASSLQESSYEQYF. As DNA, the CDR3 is TGTGCCAGCAGCTTACAGGAGAGCTCCTACGAGCAGTACTTC.

CDR3 residues: CASSPNYEQYF. As DNA, the CDR3 is TGTGCCAGCAGTCCCAACTACGAGCAGTACTTC. The chain recombines TRBV6-5 with TRBJ2-7; no definite D call. Germline V CDR1 and CDR2: MNHEY, SVGAGI. This CDR3 region has 11 residues. With 5 bases removed from V and 3 bases from J, the gap between germline ends came to 5 bases.